This T cell receptor beta chain was sequenced during a study of T-cell memory formation after mild COVID-19. Study-level information: TCR clusters showed largely donor specificity.

Regarding the study as a whole: Pre-infection memory harbored some responding clones, suggesting cross-reactive memory joined. CD4/CD8 balance characterized clones contracting day 15 to 85, and CD4+ skew characterized later expanders.

MiXCR, applied by TCRdb to the 5' RACE reads, yields one record per CDR3 protein. The table has about 430,000 distinct CDR3 sequences, 24% seen once; the top ten hold 8.5% to 10%. About this clonotype itself: Its antigen remains unknown.

This CDR3 comprises 15 residues. Germline lookup yields CDR1 SGDLS and CDR2 YYNGEE. The J segment lost 4 bases and the V segment lost 3 bases, leaving 7 bases of the junction unmatched. The chain uses TRBV9 and TRBJ1-5, with 7 nucleotides matching TRBD1. The sequenced sample was PBMCs or a T cell subset sorted from them (not recorded which). The origin of this receptor is an adult woman who had mild COVID-19 (a few samples of this study predate the infection). Cell type and time point are not known. The chain's CDR3 is CASSAQDRMNQPQHF. CDR3 nucleotide sequence: TGTGCCAGCAGCGCTCAGGACAGGATGAATCAGCCCCAGCATTTT. The entire variable domain, with the rest obtained from reference TRBV9 and TRBJ1-5, is as follows: DSGVTQTPKHLITATGQRVTLRCSPRSGDLSVYWYQQSLDQGLQFLIQYYNGEERAKGNILERFSAQQFPDLHSELNLSSLELGDSALYFCASSAQDRMNQPQHFGDGTRLSIL.